This TCR beta chain was identified during a study of T cells in localized non-small cell lung cancer. CDR1 and CDR2 from the germline V gene are SGHNT and YENEEA. CDR3 size: 17 residues. V shed 2 bases, J shed 4 bases, and the junction held 5 bases outside the gene matches. Libraries were prepared by immunoSEQ multiplex PCR; TCRdb keeps only in-frame clonotypes and omits some of them. This sample yields about 61,000 clones, of which roughly 90% are seen a single time; under 25% belongs to the top ten. The TCR originated in a man aged 35 to 69 with stage I squamous cell lung carcinoma. The chain has TRBV11-3 and TRBJ2-1; TRBD2 matches 13 bases. The sequences come from peripheral blood, collected before any cancer treatment. This CDR3 is CASSLTPGLAGYNEQFF. The DNA for the CDR3 is TGTGCCAGCAGCTTAACCCCGGGACTAGCGGGGTACAATGAGCAGTTCTTC.